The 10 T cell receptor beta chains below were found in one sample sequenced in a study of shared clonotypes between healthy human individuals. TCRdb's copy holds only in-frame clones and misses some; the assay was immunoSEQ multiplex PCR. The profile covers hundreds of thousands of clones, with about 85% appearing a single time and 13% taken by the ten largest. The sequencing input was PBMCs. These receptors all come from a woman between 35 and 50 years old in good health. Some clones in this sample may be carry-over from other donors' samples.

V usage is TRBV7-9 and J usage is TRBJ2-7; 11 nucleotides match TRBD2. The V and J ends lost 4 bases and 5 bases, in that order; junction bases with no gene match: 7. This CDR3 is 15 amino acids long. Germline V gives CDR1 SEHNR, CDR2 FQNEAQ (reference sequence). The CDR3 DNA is TGTGCCAGCAGCTCGGGACTAGCGGACGTCCACGAGCAGTACTTC. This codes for CASSSGLADVHEQYF.

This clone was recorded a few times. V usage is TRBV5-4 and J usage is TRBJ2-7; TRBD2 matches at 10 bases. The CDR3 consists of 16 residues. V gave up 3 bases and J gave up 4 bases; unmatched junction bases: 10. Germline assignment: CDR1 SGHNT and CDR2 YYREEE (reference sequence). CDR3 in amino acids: CASSSGGSSGGYEQYF. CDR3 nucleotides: TGTGCCAGCAGCTCCGGGGGATCTAGCGGGGGATACGAGCAGTACTTC.

The DNA of the CDR3 is TGTGCCAGCAGCCACGTGAGCTCCTACAATGAGCAGTTCTTC. It specifies CASSHVSSYNEQFF. The chain carries TRBV13 and TRBJ2-1; D is unclear. Germline values: CDR1 PRHDT, CDR2 FYEKMQ (reference sequence). The CDR3 is 14 residues long. Trimming cost V 5 bases and J 0 bases, with 8 bases left between them.

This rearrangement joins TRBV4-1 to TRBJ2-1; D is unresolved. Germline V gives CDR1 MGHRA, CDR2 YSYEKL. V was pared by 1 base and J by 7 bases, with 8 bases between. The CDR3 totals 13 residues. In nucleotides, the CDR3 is TGCGCCAGCAGCCAAGGCGGTAAAAATGAGCAGTTCTTC. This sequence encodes CASSQGGKNEQFF.

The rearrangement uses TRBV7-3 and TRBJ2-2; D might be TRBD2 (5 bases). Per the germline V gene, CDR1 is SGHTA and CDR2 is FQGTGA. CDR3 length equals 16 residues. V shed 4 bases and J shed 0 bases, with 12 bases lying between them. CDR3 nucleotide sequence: TGTGCCAGCAGCTACGATTGGACTCCGAACACCGGGGAGCTGTTTTTT. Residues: CASSYDWTPNTGELFF. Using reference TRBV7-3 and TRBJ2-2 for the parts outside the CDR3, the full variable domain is GAGVSQTPSNKVTEKGKYVELRCDPISGHTALYWYRQSLGQGPEFLIYFQGTGAADDSGLPNDRFFAVRPEGSVSTLKIQRTERGDSAVYLCASSYDWTPNTGELFFGEGSRLTVL.

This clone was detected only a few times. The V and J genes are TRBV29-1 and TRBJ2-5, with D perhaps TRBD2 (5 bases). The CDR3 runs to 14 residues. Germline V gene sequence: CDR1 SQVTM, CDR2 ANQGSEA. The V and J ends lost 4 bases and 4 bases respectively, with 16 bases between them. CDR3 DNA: TGCAGCGTTGTTCGTGGGAGTAGAGGAGAGACCCAGTACTTC. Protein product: CSVVRGSRGETQYF.

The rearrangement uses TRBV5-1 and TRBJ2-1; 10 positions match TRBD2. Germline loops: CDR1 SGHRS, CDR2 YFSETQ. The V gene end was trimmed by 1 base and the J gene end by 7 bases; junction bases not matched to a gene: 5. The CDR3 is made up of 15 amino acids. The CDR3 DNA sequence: TGCGCCAGCAGCTTGTCTAGCGGGAGTGGTAATGAGCAGTTCTTC. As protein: CASSLSSGSGNEQFF.

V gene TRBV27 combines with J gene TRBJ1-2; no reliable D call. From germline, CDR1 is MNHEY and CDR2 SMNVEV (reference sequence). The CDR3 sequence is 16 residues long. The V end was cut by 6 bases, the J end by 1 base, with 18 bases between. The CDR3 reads CASRGVGWEFNYGYTF. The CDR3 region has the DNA TGTGCCAGCAGGGGAGTAGGGTGGGAATTTAACTATGGCTACACCTTC.

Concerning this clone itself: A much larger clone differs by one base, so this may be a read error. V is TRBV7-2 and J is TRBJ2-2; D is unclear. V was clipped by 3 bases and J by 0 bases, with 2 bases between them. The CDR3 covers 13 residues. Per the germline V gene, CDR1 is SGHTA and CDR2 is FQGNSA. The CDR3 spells CASSFSNTGELFF. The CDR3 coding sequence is TGTGCCAGCAGCTTTTCGAACACCGGGGAGCTGTTTTTT.

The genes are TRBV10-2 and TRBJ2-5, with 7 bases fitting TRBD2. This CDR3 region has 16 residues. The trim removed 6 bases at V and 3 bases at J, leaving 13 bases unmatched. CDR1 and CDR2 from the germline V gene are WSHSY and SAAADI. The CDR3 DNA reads TGCGCCAGCAGCCCGATGGGAGCGGGAAATAAAGAGACCCAGTACTTC. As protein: CASSPMGAGNKETQYF.